This T cell receptor (beta chain) appears in the sequencing data of a study of regulatory T cells in long-lasting Graves disease. This sample's time point: newly diagnosed GD, antithyroid drugs for less than 3 months. The TCR library was prepared using RNA isolated from PBMCs. Diagnoses of Graves' disease were made by American Thyroid Association guidelines. J lost 3 bases, V lost 2 bases, and 2 bases had no gene match. Germline CDR1 and CDR2: SQVTM and ANQGSEA. CDR3 length equals 14 residues. Notes on this clonotype: Its antigen is unidentified.

Libraries of TCR beta came from iRepertoire HTBI primers plus Arm-PCR of CDR3 regions. TCRdb independently ran MiXCR on the multiplex PCR reads; one entry per CDR3 protein. The data show 400,000 to 550,000 distinct CDR3 sequences, just under 15% seen once. General observations from the study: When disease was persistent, TRBV28, TRBJ1-2 and TRBJ2-5 were the favored segments. Possibly, accuracy suffered from the small sample size.

The data were also submitted as part of a second study, on T cells in Graves' hyperthyroidism and ophthalmopathy. That report adds: First-round RT-PCR of the TCR CDR3 relied on the HTBI primer set.

The sample in question was peripheral blood mononuclear cells (PBMCs), obtained at new diagnosis, from a patient treated with antithyroid drugs. This chain links TRBV29-1 with TRBJ2-3; 10 bases are shared with TRBD2. The clonotype was recovered from a woman aged 25 to 45 with Graves disease. CDR3 protein: CSVELAGVTDTQYF. The DNA for the CDR3 is TGCAGCGTTGAACTAGCGGGAGTTACAGATACGCAGTATTTT.